Listed below are T cell receptor beta chains from one sample, sequenced in a study of cytomegalovirus exposure and HLA in healthy donors. The repertoire was sequenced with immunoSEQ multiplex PCR; TCRdb's copy has only in-frame clones and lacks some. Of about 140,000 clones in the sample, approximately 80% were seen once. Sequencing was performed on PBMCs. The receptors derive from a woman in her late teens or twenties in good health and CMV-seropositive. CDR3s include the opening cysteine and the closing phenylalanine or tryptophan. D genes are given only for firm matches. Rows give clone size only sometimes, using once, few, many, or a class for an expanded clone.

TRBJ1-1 | TRBV5-1 | . | . | CASSLGGHIMNTEAFF | TGCGCCAGCAGCTTGGGCGGTCATATCATGAACACTGAAGCTTTCTTT
TRBJ2-3 | TRBV19 | TRBD2 | . | CASTLSGGPSTDTQYF | TGTGCCAGTACCCTAAGCGGGGGGCCTAGCACAGATACGCAGTATTTT
TRBJ1-1 | TRBV9 | . | few | CASSRDSYGTEAFF | TGTGCCAGCAGCCGGGACTCTTACGGGACTGAAGCTTTCTTT
TRBJ2-1 | TRBV5-1 | TRBD2 | . | CASSPGLAGSSSYNEQFF | TGCGCCAGCAGCCCGGGACTAGCGGGGTCCAGCTCCTACAATGAGCAGTTCTTC
TRBJ2-7 | TRBV19 | . | . | CASSNTGSYEQYF | TGTGCCAGTAGTAATACGGGAAGCTACGAGCAGTACTTC
TRBJ2-5 | TRBV28 | . | . | CASSLAGPLETQYF | TGTGCCAGCAGTTTGGCGGGACCTCTAGAGACCCAGTACTTC
TRBJ1-5 | TRBV5-5 | . | . | CASTPSRQGNQPQHF | TGTGCCAGCACCCCTAGCAGACAGGGCAATCAGCCCCAGCATTTT
TRBJ2-1 | TRBV20-1 | . | . | CSVGGLNEQFF | TGCAGTGTAGGAGGACTCAATGAGCAGTTCTTC
TRBJ1-6 | TRBV28 | TRBD1 | . | CASSDRAGNSPLHF | TGTGCCAGCAGCGACAGGGCGGGGAATTCACCCCTCCACTTT
TRBJ1-5 | TRBV19 | TRBD1 | once | CASSTYRGSNQPQHF | TGTGCCAGTAGTACCTACAGGGGAAGCAATCAGCCCCAGCATTTT
TRBJ2-5 | TRBV5-6 | TRBD1 | . | CASAKTGNAETQYF | TGTGCCAGCGCTAAGACAGGGAACGCAGAGACCCAGTACTTC
TRBJ1-3 | TRBV28 | TRBD1 | once | CASSLGDRNTIYF | TGTGCCAGCAGTTTAGGGGACAGGAACACCATATATTTT
TRBJ1-1 | TRBV29-1 | . | . | CSVRQDLNTEAFF | TGCAGCGTTCGACAGGATTTAAACACTGAAGCTTTCTTT
TRBJ2-7 | TRBV29-1 | TRBD1 | few | CSAMTGPHEQYF | TGCAGCGCTATGACAGGGCCCCACGAGCAGTACTTC
TRBJ2-2 | TRBV27 | TRBD1 | . | CASSTSLRTGGNTGELFF | TGTGCCAGCAGTACATCCTTACGGACAGGGGGGAACACCGGGGAGCTGTTTTTT